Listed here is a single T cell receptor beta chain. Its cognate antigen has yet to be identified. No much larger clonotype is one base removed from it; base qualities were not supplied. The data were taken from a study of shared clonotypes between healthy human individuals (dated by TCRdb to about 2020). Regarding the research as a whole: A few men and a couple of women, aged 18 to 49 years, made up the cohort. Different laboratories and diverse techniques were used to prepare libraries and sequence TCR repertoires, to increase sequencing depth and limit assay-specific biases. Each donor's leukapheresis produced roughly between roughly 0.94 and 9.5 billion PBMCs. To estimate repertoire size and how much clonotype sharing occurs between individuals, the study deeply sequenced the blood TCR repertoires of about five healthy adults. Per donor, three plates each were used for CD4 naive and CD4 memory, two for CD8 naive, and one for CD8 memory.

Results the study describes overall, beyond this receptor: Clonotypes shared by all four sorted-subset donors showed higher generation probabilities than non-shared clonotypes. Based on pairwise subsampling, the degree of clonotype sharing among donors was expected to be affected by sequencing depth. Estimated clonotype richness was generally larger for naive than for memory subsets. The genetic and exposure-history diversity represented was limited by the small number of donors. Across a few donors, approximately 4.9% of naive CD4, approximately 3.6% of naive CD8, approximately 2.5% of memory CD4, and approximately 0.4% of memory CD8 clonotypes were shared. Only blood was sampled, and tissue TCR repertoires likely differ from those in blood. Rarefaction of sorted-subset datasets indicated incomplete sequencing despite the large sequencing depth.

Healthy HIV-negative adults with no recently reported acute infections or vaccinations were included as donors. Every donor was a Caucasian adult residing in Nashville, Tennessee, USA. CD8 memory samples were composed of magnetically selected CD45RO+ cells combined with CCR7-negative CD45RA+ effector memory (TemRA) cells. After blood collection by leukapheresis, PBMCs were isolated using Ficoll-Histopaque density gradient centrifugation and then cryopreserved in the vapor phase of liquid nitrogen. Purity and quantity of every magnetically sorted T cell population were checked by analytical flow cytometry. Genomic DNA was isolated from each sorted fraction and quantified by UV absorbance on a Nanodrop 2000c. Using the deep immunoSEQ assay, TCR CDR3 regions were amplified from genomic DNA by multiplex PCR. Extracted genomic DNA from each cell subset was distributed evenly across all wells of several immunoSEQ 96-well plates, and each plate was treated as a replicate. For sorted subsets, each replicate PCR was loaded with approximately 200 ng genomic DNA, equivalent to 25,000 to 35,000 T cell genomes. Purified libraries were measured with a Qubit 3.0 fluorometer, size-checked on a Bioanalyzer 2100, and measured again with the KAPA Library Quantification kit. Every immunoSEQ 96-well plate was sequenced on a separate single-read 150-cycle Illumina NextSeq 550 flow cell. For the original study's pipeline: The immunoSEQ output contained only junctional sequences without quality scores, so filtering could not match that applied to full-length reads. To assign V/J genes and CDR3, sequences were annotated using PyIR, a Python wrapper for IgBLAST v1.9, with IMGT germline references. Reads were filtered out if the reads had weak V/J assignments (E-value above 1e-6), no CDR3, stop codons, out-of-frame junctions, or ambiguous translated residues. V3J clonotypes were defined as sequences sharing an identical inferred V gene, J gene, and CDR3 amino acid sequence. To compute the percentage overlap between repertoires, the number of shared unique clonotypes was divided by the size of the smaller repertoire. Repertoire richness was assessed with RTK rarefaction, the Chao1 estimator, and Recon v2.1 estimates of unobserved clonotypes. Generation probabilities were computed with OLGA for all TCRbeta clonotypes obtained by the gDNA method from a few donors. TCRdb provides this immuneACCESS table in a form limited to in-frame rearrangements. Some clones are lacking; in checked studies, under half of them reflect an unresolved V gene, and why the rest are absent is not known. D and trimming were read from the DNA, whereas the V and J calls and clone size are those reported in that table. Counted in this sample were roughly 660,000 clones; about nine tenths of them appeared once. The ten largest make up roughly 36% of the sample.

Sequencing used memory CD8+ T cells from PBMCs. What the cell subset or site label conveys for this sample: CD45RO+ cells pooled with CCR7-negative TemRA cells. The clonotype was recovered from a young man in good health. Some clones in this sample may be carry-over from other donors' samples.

The DNA reads as follows: TGTGCCAGCAGGTCCGGGACCGCCCGGGGTGAAAAACTGTTTTTT. It codes for CASRSGTARGEKLFF. The rearrangement joined TRBV7-9 to TRBJ1-4, with TRBD1 perhaps the D gene, on 5 matching bases. The germline V gene (reference sequence) yields SEHNR for CDR1 and FQNEAQ for CDR2. From the cysteine up to the phenylalanine, the CDR3 has a length of 15 residues. Here the CDR3 DNA is all that survives: 45 bases in frame from base 1. The V end loses 6 bases and the J end loses 7 bases, and a stretch of 18 bases separates them.